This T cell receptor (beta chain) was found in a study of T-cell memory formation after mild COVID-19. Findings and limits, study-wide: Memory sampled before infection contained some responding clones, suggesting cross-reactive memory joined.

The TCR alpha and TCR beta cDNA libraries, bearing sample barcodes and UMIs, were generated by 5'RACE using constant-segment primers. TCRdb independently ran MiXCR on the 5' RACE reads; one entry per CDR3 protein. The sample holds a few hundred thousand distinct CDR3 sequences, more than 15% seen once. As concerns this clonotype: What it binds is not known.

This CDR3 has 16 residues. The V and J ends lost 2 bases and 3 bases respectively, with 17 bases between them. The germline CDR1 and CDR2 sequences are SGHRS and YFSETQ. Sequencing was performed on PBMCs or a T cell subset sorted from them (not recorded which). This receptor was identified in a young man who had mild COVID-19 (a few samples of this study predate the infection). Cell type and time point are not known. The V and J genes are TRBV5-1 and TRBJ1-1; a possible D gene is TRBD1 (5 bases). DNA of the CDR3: TGCGCCAGCAGCTTCGGCGGGGGTTACTATTACACTGAAGCTTTCTTT. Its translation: CASSFGGGYYYTEAFF.